The TCR beta chain described here comes from a study of blood T cell repertoires in COVID-19. Profiling relied on immunoSEQ multiplex PCR, and the TCRdb table lists in-frame clones only, not all of them. This table holds 150,000 to 200,000 clones, approximately 80% found once. Looked up from germline, CDR1 is SGDLS and CDR2 is YYNGEE. Losses at the gene ends were 3 bases for V and 4 bases for J; bases not matched to a gene: 11. The CDR3 runs to 17 residues. This clonotype was obtained from a woman aged 80 or older with acute or convalescent COVID-19. The specimen was peripheral blood. The chain recombines TRBV9 with TRBJ2-3; the match to TRBD2 covers 10 bases. DNA for the CDR3: TGTGCCAGCAGCGGGTTCGGGGCTAGCGGGAGTTCAGATACGCAGTATTTT. Residues: CASSGFGASGSSDTQYF.